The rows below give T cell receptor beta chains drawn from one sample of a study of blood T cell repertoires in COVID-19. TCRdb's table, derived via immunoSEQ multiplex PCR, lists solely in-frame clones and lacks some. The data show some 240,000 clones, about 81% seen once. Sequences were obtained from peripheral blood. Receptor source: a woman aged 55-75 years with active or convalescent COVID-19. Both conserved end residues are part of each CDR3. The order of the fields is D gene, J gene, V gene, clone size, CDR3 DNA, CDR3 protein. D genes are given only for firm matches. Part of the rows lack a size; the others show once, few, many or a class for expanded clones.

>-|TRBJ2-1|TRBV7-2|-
TGTGCCAGCAGCTTATCCTTTGCGGGATACAATGAGCAGTTCTTC
CASSLSFAGYNEQFF
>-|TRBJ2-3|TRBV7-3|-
TGTGCCAGCAGCTTATTAGCGGTCCCCACAGATACGCAGTATTTT
CASSLLAVPTDTQYF
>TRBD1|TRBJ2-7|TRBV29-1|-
TGCAGCGTCGTTCCCACAGGGGGCGTTTACGAGCAGTACTTC
CSVVPTGGVYEQYF
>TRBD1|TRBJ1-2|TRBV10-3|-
TGTGCCATCAGTGACCGGGACAGGGCCAACTATGGCTACACCTTC
CAISDRDRANYGYTF
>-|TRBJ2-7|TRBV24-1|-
TGTGCCACCAGTGACCCTCTAGTAGGGGTGACGGTCTACGAGCAGTACTTC
CATSDPLVGVTVYEQYF
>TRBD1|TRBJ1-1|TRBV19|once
TGTGCCAGTATTTACAGGGGGTTGGACACTGAAGCTTTCTTT
CASIYRGLDTEAFF
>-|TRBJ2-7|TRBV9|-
TGTGCCAGCAGCGTAGATCCCACCTACGAGCAGTACTTC
CASSVDPTYEQYF
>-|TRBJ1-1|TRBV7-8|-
TGTGCCAGCAGCCCGACGGGGGGGAACACTGAAGCTTTCTTT
CASSPTGGNTEAFF
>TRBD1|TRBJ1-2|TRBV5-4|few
TGTGCCAGCAGCTTGCCCCCGGGACAGAGTAACTATGGCTACACCTTC
CASSLPPGQSNYGYTF
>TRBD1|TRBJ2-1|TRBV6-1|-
TGTGCCAGCAGTGAAGGAGGGGGCTTTTACAATGAGCAGTTCTTC
CASSEGGGFYNEQFF
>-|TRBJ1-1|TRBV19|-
TGTGCCAGTAGCATTAGGCCCCTGTTAGGGGCGAGATTTAAAGCTTTCTTT
CASSIRPLLGARFKAFF
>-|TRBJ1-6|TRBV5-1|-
TGCGCCAGCAGCTCGGCCAGGGAGGATTCACCCCTCCACTTT
CASSSAREDSPLHF
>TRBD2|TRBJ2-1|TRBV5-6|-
TGTGCCAGCAGCCCACTAGCGGGAGCCTACAATGAGCAGTTCTTC
CASSPLAGAYNEQFF
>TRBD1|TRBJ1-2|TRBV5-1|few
TGCGCCAGCAGCTTGAAAGGGACAGGGAGTGGCTACACCTTC
CASSLKGTGSGYTF
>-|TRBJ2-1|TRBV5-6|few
TGTGCCAGCAGCTTCGATACAGGGTTCTCCAATGAGCAGTTCTTC
CASSFDTGFSNEQFF
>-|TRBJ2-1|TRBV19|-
TGTGCCAGTAGGCCTAAAATACGGACTTCCGCGAATCACAATGAGCAGTTCTTC
CASRPKIRTSANHNEQFF
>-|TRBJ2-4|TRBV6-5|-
TGTGCCCCGTACGGCCCGGGAAACATTCAGTACTTC
CAPYGPGNIQYF
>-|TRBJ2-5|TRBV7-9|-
TGTGCCAGCAGCCAAGTAGGGGCAGAGACCCAGTACTTC
CASSQVGAETQYF
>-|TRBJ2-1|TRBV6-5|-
TGTGCCAGCAGTACGGGATCTAGATATGAGCAGTTCTTC
CASSTGSRYEQFF
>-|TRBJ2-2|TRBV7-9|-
TGTGCCAGCAGCTTAAGTCATGGCTTCGGGAACCCCGGGGAGCTGTTTTTT
CASSLSHGFGNPGELFF
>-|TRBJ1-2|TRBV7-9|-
TGTGCCAGCAGCTCCCAAGGTGGCAGGTGGGCCCGCAACTATGGCTACACCTTC
CASSSQGGRWARNYGYTF
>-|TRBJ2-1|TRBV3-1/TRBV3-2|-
TGTGCCAGCAGCCAGGGAGGGGGTCAGTACAATGAGCAGTTCTTC
CASSQGGGQYNEQFF
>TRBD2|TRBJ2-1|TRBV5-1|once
TGCGCCAGCAGCATTAACCTTGATAGCGGGGGGACCGACAATGAGCAGTTCTTC
CASSINLDSGGTDNEQFF
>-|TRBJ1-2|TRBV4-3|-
TGCGCCAGCAGTCAAAGGCCAGGGGTGGGCTATGGCTACACCTTC
CASSQRPGVGYGYTF
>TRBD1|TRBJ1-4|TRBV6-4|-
TGTGCCAGCAGTGATCCCCGGGACAGCTATAATGAAAAACTGTTTTTT
CASSDPRDSYNEKLFF
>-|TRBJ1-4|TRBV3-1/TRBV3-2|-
TGTGCCAGCAGCCAAACATACAGGGCCCTTAATGAAAAACTGTTTTTT
CASSQTYRALNEKLFF
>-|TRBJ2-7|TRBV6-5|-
TGTGCCAGCAGTTTCTTAGTTGAGCAGTACTTC
CASSFLVEQYF
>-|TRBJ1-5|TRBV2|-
TGTGCCAGCTCCCGGGACATCTCCTATCAGCCCCAGCATTTT
CASSRDISYQPQHF
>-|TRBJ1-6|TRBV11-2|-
TGTGCCAGCAGCTTAAGCGCCGGCGGGAGCTATAATTCACCCCTCCACTTT
CASSLSAGGSYNSPLHF
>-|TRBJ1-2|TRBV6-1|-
TGTGCCAGCAGTGAAGCCCTGCTAGTTCACTATGGCTACACCTTC
CASSEALLVHYGYTF
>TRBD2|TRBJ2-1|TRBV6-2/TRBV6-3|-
TGTGCCAGCAGTTACCCGAGCGGGGGGCCCTCCTACAATGAGCAGTTCTTC
CASSYPSGGPSYNEQFF